One and the same sample provided the 6 T cell receptor beta chains below, sequenced in a study of cytomegalovirus exposure and HLA in healthy donors. In the PCR, 60 Vbeta and 13 Jbeta primers were used. TCRdb keeps only in-frame clones here, not all; method: immunoSEQ multiplex PCR. Counted here are about 160,000 clones, about 80% occurring once; the ten biggest clones make up about a tenth. The sequenced sample was PBMCs. All receptors derive from a young man in good health and CMV-seropositive.

The rearrangement joins TRBV7-9 to TRBJ2-7, with D possibly being TRBD2 (5 bases). Between the trimmed V and J ends, which lost 5 bases and 5 bases, there was a span of 19 bases. CDR3 length equals 15 residues. Germline V gene sequence: CDR1 SEHNR, CDR2 FQNEAQ (reference sequence). CDR3 sequence (DNA): TGTGCCAGCAGCCCGGAACCCAGCGGCGTCAACGAGCAGTACTTC. It encodes CASSPEPSGVNEQYF. The full variable domain, its missing parts supplied by reference TRBV7-9 and TRBJ2-7, is DTGVSQNPRHKITKRGQNVTFRCDPISEHNRLYWYRQTLGQGPEFLTYFQNEAQLEKSRLLSDRFSAERPKGSFSTLEIQRTEQGDSAMYLCASSPEPSGVNEQYFGPGTRLTVT.

This clone has just one count. The chain joins TRBV28 to TRBJ2-7, with 8 bases that match TRBD1. The CDR3 consists of 13 residues. With V trimmed by 6 bases and J by 3 bases, 4 bases remained unmatched. The germline CDR1 and CDR2 sequences are MDHEN and SYDVKM. CDR3 coding DNA: TGTGCCAGCAGGGTGACAGGGGACTACGAGCAGTACTTC. This codes for CASRVTGDYEQYF. The full variable domain, its missing parts supplied by reference TRBV28 and TRBJ2-7, is DVKVTQSSRYLVKRTGEKVFLECVQDMDHENMFWYRQDPGLGLRLIYFSYDVKMKEKGDIPEGYSVSREKKERFSLILESASTNQTSMYLCASRVTGDYEQYFGPGTRLTVT.

The chain has TRBV6-4 and TRBJ2-3, with D possibly being TRBD2 (5 bases). The CDR3 is 17 amino acids. The V and J ends lost 4 bases and 0 bases respectively, with 17 bases between them. The germline gives CDR1 MRHNA, CDR2 SNTAGT. This chain's CDR3 is CASSATGIRSSTDTQYF. Here the CDR3 DNA reads TGTGCCAGCAGTGCGACCGGGATTCGCTCTAGCACAGATACGCAGTATTTT.

V usage is TRBV7-2 and J usage is TRBJ1-1; TRBD1 might be the D (5 bases). CDR3 length: 13 amino acids. With 4 bases removed from V and 7 bases from J, the gap between germline ends came to 13 bases. The germline CDR1 and CDR2 sequences are SGHTA and FQGNSA. The CDR3 bases are TGTGCCAGCAGCTACGCGGAGGGGAGTGAAGCTTTCTTT. It codes for CASSYAEGSEAFF.

The chain uses TRBV2 and TRBJ1-5; 9 bases align to TRBD1. V lost 3 bases to trimming and J lost 4 bases; unmatched junction nucleotides: 1. Per the germline V gene, CDR1 is SNHLY and CDR2 is FYNNEI. The CDR3 totals 14 residues. In DNA form, the CDR3 reads TGTGCCAGCAGTGATGACAGGGGGAATCAGCCCCAGCATTTT. Translation gives CASSDDRGNQPQHF. Filled out from reference TRBV2 and TRBJ1-5, the complete variable domain reads EPEVTQTPSHQVTQMGQEVILRCVPISNHLYFYWYRQILGQKVEFLVSFYNNEISEKSEIFDDQFSVERPDGSNFTLKIRSTKLEDSAMYFCASSDDRGNQPQHFGDGTRLSIL.

J is TRBJ2-7 and V is TRBV6-6; a weak D match, TRBD1 (6 bases). V lost 0 bases and J lost 6, with 15 bases in between. This CDR3 is 15 amino acids long. CDR1 is MNHNY and CDR2 is SVGAGI in the germline V gene (reference sequence). As DNA, the CDR3 is TGTGCCAGCAGTTACTCGGCCTACGAAGGGGGCGAGCAGTACTTC. Translated: CASSYSAYEGGEQYF.